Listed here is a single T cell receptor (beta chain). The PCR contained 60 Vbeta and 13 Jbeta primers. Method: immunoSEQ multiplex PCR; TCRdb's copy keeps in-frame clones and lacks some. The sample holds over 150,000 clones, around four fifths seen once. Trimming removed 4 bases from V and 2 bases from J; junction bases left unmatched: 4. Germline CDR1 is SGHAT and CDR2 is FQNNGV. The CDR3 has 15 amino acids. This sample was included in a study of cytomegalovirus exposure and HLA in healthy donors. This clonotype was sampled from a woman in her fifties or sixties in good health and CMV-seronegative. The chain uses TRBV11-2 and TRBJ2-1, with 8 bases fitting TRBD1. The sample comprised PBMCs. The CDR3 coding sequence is TGTGCCAGCAGCTCAGGACAGGGAGCCTACAATGAGCAGTTCTTC. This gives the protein CASSSGQGAYNEQFF.